What follows are 27 T cell receptor beta chains derived from one specimen sequenced in a study of T-cell reconstitution after alpha-beta-depleted transplantation in children. Study-wide results and limits: Roughly two months post-transplant, alpha-beta T cells reportedly originated from several hundred graft clones that had expanded.

Their recognized antigens are unknown. It was with unique molecular identifiers that the TCRbeta library was prepared. From the PCR reads, TCRdb called clonotypes with MiXCR, one entry per CDR3 protein. The repertoire holds around 30,000 distinct CDR3 sequences, with roughly 6.5% as singletons. This material consisted of peripheral blood, taken 60 days after TCRalphabeta/CD19-depleted stem cell transplant. The receptors stem from a child in the first two years of life who had a stem cell transplant for acute myeloid leukemia, so the T cells may come from the graft donor.

This clonotype appeared many times. The CDR3 region is CASSQKGGTDTQYF. CDR3 bases: TGTGCCAGCAGCCAGAAGGGAGGGACAGATACGCAGTATTTT. The chain carries TRBV5-5 and TRBJ2-3, with 7 bases lining up with TRBD2. The CDR3 runs to 14 residues. Per germline, CDR1 SGHKS and CDR2 YYEKEE (reference sequence). V dropped 4 bases and J dropped 3; count of bases not matched to a gene: 5. Based on the CDR3 plus reference TRBV5-5 and TRBJ2-3, the full variable domain is DAGVTQSPTHLIKTRGQQVTLRCSPISGHKSVSWYQQVLGQGPQFIFQYYEKEERGRGNFPDRFSARQFPNYSSELNVNALLLGDSALYLCASSQKGGTDTQYFGPGTRLTVL.

Many counts were recorded for this clonotype. The rearrangement uses TRBV10-3 and TRBJ2-1, with a tentative D call TRBD2 (6 bases). There are 15 residues in the CDR3. Germline CDR1 ENHRY, CDR2 SYGVKD. Trimming cost V 7 bases and J 8 bases, with 21 bases left between them. The CDR3 region is CAIKVRGIGQDEQFF. As DNA, the CDR3 is TGTGCCATCAAGGTTCGCGGGATAGGCCAGGATGAGCAGTTCTTC.

There are many counts of this clonotype. The rearrangement joins TRBV29-1 to TRBJ2-1; 8 bases align to TRBD1. This CDR3 has 12 residues. Germline trimming cut 3 bases from V and 7 bases from J; bases unmatched to any gene: 2. CDR1 SQVTM and CDR2 ANQGSEA come from the germline V gene. CDR3 protein: CSVDRGQNEQFF. The CDR3 nucleotides read TGCAGCGTTGACAGGGGGCAGAATGAGCAGTTCTTC.

The V call is TRBV7-6, the J call TRBJ2-7; possibly TRBD2 for D (6 bases). The CDR3 runs 16 residues. Looked up from germline, CDR1 is SGHVS and CDR2 is FNYEAQ. V was pared by 1 base and J by 7 bases, with 20 bases between. The CDR3 is CASSLGFGGALGEQYF. In DNA form, the CDR3 reads TGTGCCAGCAGCTTAGGGTTCGGGGGAGCCTTAGGAGAGCAGTACTTC.

This clonotype was seen repeatedly, ten times or more. The genes are TRBV11-1 and TRBJ2-3; 11 bases are shared with TRBD2. CDR1 is SGHAT, CDR2 FQDESV, per germline (reference sequence). V lost 1 base, J lost 0 bases, and 9 bases stayed unmatched. The CDR3 totals 19 residues. The CDR3 spells CASSLDGTSGGSSTDTQYF. The DNA for the CDR3 is TGTGCCAGCAGCTTAGACGGCACTAGCGGGGGTTCTAGCACAGATACGCAGTATTTT. The complete variable domain, with remaining parts taken from reference TRBV11-1 and TRBJ2-3, reads EAEVAQSPRYKITEKSQAVAFWCDPISGHATLYWYRQILGQGPELLVQFQDESVVDDSQLPKDRFSAERLKGVDSTLKIQPAELGDSAMYLCASSLDGTSGGSSTDTQYFGPGTRLTVL.

This clonotype was observed at least ten times. This chain links TRBV4-2 with TRBJ2-1, with 13 bases identical to TRBD2. This CDR3 comprises 15 residues. From germline, CDR1 is LGHNA and CDR2 YNFKEQ. V was clipped by 4 bases and J by 5 bases; unmatched bases: 2. CDR3 in DNA: TGTGCCAGCAGCCGGACTAGCGGGGGACACAATGAGCAGTTCTTC. It yields the protein CASSRTSGGHNEQFF.

This clonotype was counted ten times or more. The chain links TRBV20-1 to TRBJ2-1; D is possibly TRBD2 (6 bases). Trimming shortened V by 5 bases and J by 10 bases, and 18 bases separated the two germline ends. CDR1 DFQATT and CDR2 SNEGSKA come from the germline V gene (reference sequence). The CDR3 is made up of 13 amino acids. The CDR3 protein is CSAPGLFLREQFF. The CDR3 bases are TGCAGTGCTCCGGGACTCTTTTTAAGAGAGCAGTTCTTC.

This clonotype was recorded at least ten times. The chain carries TRBV12-3 or TRBV12-4 and TRBJ2-1; TRBD2 matches at 10 bases. The CDR3 loop spans 15 amino acids. V gave up 5 bases and J gave up 8 bases; unmatched junction bases: 9. The CDR3 nucleotides read TGTGCCAGCAGTCCTAGCGGGAGTACAGGCGATGAGCAGTTCTTC. It codes for CASSPSGSTGDEQFF.

This clonotype appeared many times. The chain carries TRBV25-1 and TRBJ2-4, with D possibly TRBD1 on 7 matching bases. The CDR3 consists of 15 residues. V shed 5 bases and J shed 0 bases, with 11 bases lying between them. Germline lookup yields CDR1 MGHDK and CDR2 SYGVNS. The CDR3 loop is CASSLQGGAKNIQYF. CDR3 DNA sequence: TGTGCCAGCAGTCTTCAGGGGGGAGCCAAAAACATTCAGTACTTC.

In its sample, this clonotype was seen many times. The rearrangement joins TRBV28 to TRBJ2-7; the D call may be TRBD1 or TRBD2 (5 bases each). CDR1 and CDR2 (germline): MDHEN, SYDVKM. This CDR3 comprises 16 residues. Trimming took 1 base from V and 4 from J, leaving 17 bases between them. The CDR3 protein is CASSLSRGPKVYEQYF. For the CDR3, the DNA is TGTGCCAGCAGTTTATCGAGGGGCCCAAAGGTTTACGAGCAGTACTTC.

This clonotype was seen repeatedly, ten times or more. This rearrangement joins TRBV7-2 to TRBJ2-3, with D perhaps matching TRBD1 (6 bases). The CDR3 runs 15 residues. The V gene lost 2 bases and the J gene lost 6 bases, with 15 bases spanning the gap. CDR1 is SGHTA and CDR2 is FQGNSA in the germline V gene. CDR3 protein: CASSLRLDRWDTQYF. The DNA for the CDR3 is TGTGCCAGCAGCTTAAGACTGGACAGATGGGATACGCAGTATTTT.

In this sample, this clonotype turned up many times. The chain is built from TRBV4-2 and TRBJ2-5, with 7 bases matching TRBD1. The CDR3 is 14 amino acids. Per germline, CDR1 LGHNA and CDR2 YNFKEQ. V gave up 3 bases and J gave up 3 bases; unmatched junction bases: 4. The CDR3 DNA is TGTGCCAGCAGCCATGAGGGGGCTAAAGAGACCCAGTACTTC. This translates into CASSHEGAKETQYF.

Ten or more counts support this clonotype. The chain links TRBV24-1 to TRBJ2-4, with D maybe TRBD1 (6 bases). Trimming pared 4 bases from V and 5 bases from J, leaving 8 bases between. CDR1 is KGHDR, CDR2 SFDVKD, per germline. This CDR3 comprises 13 residues. CDR3 region: CATSEHRENIQYF. CDR3 DNA sequence: TGTGCCACCAGTGAGCACAGGGAAAACATTCAGTACTTC.

In this sample, this clonotype turned up many times. The CDR3 region has the DNA TGTGCCAGCAGCGAAAAGTGGGGCATGACTGAAGCTTTCTTT. Translated, it gives CASSEKWGMTEAFF. The chain links TRBV9 to TRBJ1-1; D may be TRBD1 (5 bases). With 3 bases removed from V and 5 bases from J, the gap between germline ends came to 14 bases. Germline V CDR1 and CDR2: SGDLS, YYNGEE. The CDR3 runs 14 residues.

In this sample, this clonotype turned up many times. The chain recombines TRBV11-2 with TRBJ1-2, with D uncertain. Trimming stripped 5 bases from V and 4 bases from J, with 17 bases between. The germline V gene encodes CDR1 SGHAT and CDR2 FQNNGV. There are 15 residues in the CDR3. The CDR3 DNA reads as TGTGCCAGCAGCCCGTTCGAGAGTTCCCTCTATGGCTACACCTTC. Translated: CASSPFESSLYGYTF.

There are many counts of this clonotype. The V gene is TRBV5-8, the J gene TRBJ2-1, with TRBD2 matching 11 bases. V lost 5 bases, J lost 0 bases, and 7 bases stayed unmatched. The CDR3 runs 17 residues. The germline V gene encodes CDR1 SGHTS and CDR2 YDEGEE. The chain's CDR3 is CASSPGLAESSYNEQFF. The CDR3 nucleotides read TGTGCCAGCAGTCCGGGACTAGCGGAGAGCTCCTACAATGAGCAGTTCTTC.

At least ten counts were recorded for this clonotype. V gene TRBV7-9 combines with J gene TRBJ2-5; D remains ambiguous. The CDR3 totals 15 residues. Germline lookup yields CDR1 SEHNR and CDR2 FQNEAQ (reference sequence). V lost 5 bases and J 2 bases, leaving 15 bases between the germline ends. The CDR3 bases are TGTGCCAGCAGCCCACGGTCAGGTCGACAAGAGACCCAGTACTTC. As protein: CASSPRSGRQETQYF. The complete variable domain, with remaining parts taken from reference TRBV7-9 and TRBJ2-5, reads DTGVSQNPRHKITKRGQNVTFRCDPISEHNRLYWYRQTLGQGPEFLTYFQNEAQLEKSRLLSDRFSAERPKGSFSTLEIQRTEQGDSAMYLCASSPRSGRQETQYFGPGTRLLVL.

This clonotype came up many times. The genes are TRBV4-3 and TRBJ2-5; TRBD2 matches 11 bases. Trimming at V came to 4 bases and at J to 5 bases, leaving 3 bases not matched to a gene. Germline lookup yields CDR1 LGHNA and CDR2 YSLEER. The CDR3 contains 14 residues. The CDR3 coding sequence is TGCGCCAGCAGCCTACTAGCGGGGGTGGAGACCCAGTACTTC. Amino acids: CASSLLAGVETQYF.

In its sample, this clonotype was seen many times. The chain carries TRBV2 and TRBJ2-5; maybe TRBD2 (5 bases). CDR1 is SNHLY and CDR2 is FYNNEI in the germline V gene. The CDR3 length is 13 residues. V lost 7 bases and J 3 bases, leaving 12 bases between the germline ends. The CDR3 DNA reads TGTGCCAGCATCCTGGACTGGGAAGAGACCCAGTACTTC. This sequence encodes CASILDWEETQYF. Drawing the rest from reference TRBV2 and TRBJ2-5, the complete variable domain is EPEVTQTPSHQVTQMGQEVILRCVPISNHLYFYWYRQILGQKVEFLVSFYNNEISEKSEIFDDQFSVERPDGSNFTLKIRSTKLEDSAMYFCASILDWEETQYFGPGTRLLVL.

As to this clonotype: A much larger clone lies a single base off, so this may be a read error. The chain recombines TRBV5-1 with TRBJ1-2; D gene unclear. The CDR3 is 13 residues long. Germline V lookup: CDR1 SGHRS, CDR2 YFSETQ. The CDR3 DNA is TGCCCCAGCAGCTTGGCTGGGAACTATGGCTACACCTTC. Translating gives CPSSLAGNYGYTF.

This clonotype was seen ten or more times. The rearrangement joins TRBV9 to TRBJ2-7; TRBD2 agrees at 10 bases. The V segment lost 4 bases and the J segment 4 bases; nucleotides outside the gene matches: 11. Germline-derived CDR1 and CDR2 are SGDLS and YYNGEE. CDR3 length equals 16 residues. CDR3 sequence reads: CASSLLAAGGRYEQYF. The CDR3 nucleotides are TGTGCCAGCAGCCTACTCGCAGCGGGGGGGAGATACGAGCAGTACTTC.

There are many counts of this clonotype. The rearrangement joins TRBV6-5 to TRBJ1-4, with D unresolved. V was shortened by 4 bases and J by 8 bases, with 14 bases between the two germline ends. This CDR3 is built from 14 residues. Germline V CDR1 and CDR2: MNHEY, SVGAGI. CDR3 sequence: CASSWGLTYEKLFF. In DNA, the CDR3 is TGTGCCAGCAGTTGGGGTCTTACCTACGAAAAACTGTTTTTT.

This clonotype occurred many times. V usage is TRBV27 and J usage is TRBJ2-5; 10 bases agree with TRBD1. CDR1 MNHEY and CDR2 SMNVEV come from the germline V gene (reference sequence). CDR3 length equals 14 residues. With 10 bases clipped from V and 5 bases from J, the junction kept 10 bases outside the gene matches. The CDR3 nucleotides read TGTGCCACTTCGACAGGGGGCGCGGTGGAGACCCAGTACTTC. Amino acid sequence: CATSTGGAVETQYF.

The CDR3 here is CASSHGRVYEQYF. The CDR3 DNA reads TGCGCCAGCAGCCATGGCCGGGTGTACGAGCAGTACTTC. The chain has TRBV4-3 and TRBJ2-7; D remains ambiguous. The CDR3 has 13 amino acids. CDR1 and CDR2 (germline): LGHNA, YSLEER. V was cut by 3 bases and J by 4 bases, with 10 bases left in between.

This clonotype was seen repeatedly, ten times or more. The chain combines TRBV7-8 with TRBJ1-2, with 8 bases aligning to TRBD1. Trimming took 5 bases from V and 2 from J; bases not matched to a gene: 7. The CDR3 consists of 15 residues. Per the germline V gene, CDR1 is SGHVS and CDR2 is FQNEAQ. For the CDR3, the DNA is TGTGCCAGCAGCGGACACAGGGGGAGAAACTATGGCTACACCTTC. This codes for CASSGHRGRNYGYTF.

This clonotype is medium-sized (0.01 to 0.1%) in the sample. J is TRBJ1-3 and V is TRBV14; D may be TRBD1 (6 bases). CDR3 size: 16 residues. From germline, CDR1 is SGHDN and CDR2 FVKESK. V was pared by 3 bases and J by 0 bases, with 12 bases between. In DNA, the CDR3 is TGTGCCAGCAGCCAGATCGGACAGCACTCTGGAAACACCATATATTTT. Its translation is CASSQIGQHSGNTIYF.

In its sample, this clonotype ranks as medium-sized (0.01 to 0.1%). The chain links TRBV7-9 to TRBJ1-1, with D tentatively TRBD1 (6 bases). Germline loops: CDR1 SEHNR, CDR2 FQNEAQ (reference sequence). V lost 5 bases and J 1 base, leaving 23 bases between the germline ends. This CDR3 has 18 amino acids. The CDR3 nucleotides read TGTGCCAGCAGCCCGAGGAGTTCAGGGGATCCTTGGAACACTGAAGCTTTCTTT. This encodes CASSPRSSGDPWNTEAFF.